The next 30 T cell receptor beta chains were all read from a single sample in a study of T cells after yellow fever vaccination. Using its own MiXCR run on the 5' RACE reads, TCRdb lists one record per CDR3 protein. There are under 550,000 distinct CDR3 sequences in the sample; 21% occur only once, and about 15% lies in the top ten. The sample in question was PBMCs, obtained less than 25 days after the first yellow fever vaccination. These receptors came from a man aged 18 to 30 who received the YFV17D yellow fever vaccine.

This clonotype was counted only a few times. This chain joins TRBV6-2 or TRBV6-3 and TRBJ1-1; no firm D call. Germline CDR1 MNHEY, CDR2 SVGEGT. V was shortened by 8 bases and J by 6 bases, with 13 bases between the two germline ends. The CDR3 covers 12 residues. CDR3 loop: CASLTRGAEAFF. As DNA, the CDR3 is TGTGCCAGCTTAACGCGAGGCGCTGAAGCTTTCTTT.

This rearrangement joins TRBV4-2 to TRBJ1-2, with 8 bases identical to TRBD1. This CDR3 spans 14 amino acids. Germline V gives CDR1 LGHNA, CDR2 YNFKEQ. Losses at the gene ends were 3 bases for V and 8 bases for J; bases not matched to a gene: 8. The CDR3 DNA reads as TGTGCCAGCAGCCAGGGACAGGCAAGGGAGGGCTACACCTTC. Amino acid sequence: CASSQGQAREGYTF.

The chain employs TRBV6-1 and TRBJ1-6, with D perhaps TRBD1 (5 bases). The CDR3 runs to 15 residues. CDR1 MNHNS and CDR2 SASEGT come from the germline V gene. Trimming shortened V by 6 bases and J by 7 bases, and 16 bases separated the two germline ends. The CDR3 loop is CASSGLGDENSPLHF. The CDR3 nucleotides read TGTGCCAGCAGCGGCCTGGGGGACGAGAATTCACCCCTCCACTTT.

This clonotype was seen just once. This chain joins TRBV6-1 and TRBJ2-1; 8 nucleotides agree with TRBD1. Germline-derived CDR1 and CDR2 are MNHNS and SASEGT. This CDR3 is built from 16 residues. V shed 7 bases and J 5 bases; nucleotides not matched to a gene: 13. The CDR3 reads CASTRPRLTGDNEQFF. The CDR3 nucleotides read TGTGCCAGCACTCGGCCCAGATTGACAGGGGACAATGAGCAGTTCTTC.

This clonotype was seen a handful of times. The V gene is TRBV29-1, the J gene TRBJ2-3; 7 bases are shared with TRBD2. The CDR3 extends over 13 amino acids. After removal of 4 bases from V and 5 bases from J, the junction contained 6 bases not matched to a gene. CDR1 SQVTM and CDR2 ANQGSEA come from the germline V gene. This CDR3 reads CSVGGGERDTQYF. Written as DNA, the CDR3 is TGCAGCGTTGGGGGGGGGGAAAGAGATACGCAGTATTTT.

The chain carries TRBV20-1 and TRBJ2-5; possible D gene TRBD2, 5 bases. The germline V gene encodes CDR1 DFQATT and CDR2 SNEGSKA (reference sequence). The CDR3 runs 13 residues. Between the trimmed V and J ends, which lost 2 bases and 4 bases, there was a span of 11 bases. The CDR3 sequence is CSARYSRGETQYF. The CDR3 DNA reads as TGCAGTGCTAGATACAGCCGGGGAGAGACCCAGTACTTC.

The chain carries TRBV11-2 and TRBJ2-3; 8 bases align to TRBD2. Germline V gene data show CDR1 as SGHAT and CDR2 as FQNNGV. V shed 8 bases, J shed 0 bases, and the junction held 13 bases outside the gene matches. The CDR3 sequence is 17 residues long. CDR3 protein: CASARRGGRMSTDTQYF. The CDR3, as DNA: TGTGCCAGCGCCAGACGGGGGGGCCGCATGAGCACAGATACGCAGTATTTT.

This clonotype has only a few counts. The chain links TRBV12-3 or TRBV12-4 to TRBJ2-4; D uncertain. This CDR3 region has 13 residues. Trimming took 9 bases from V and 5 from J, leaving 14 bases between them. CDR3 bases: TGTGCCAGTATCCGAGGTGCTGAAAACATTCAGTACTTC. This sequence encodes CASIRGAENIQYF.

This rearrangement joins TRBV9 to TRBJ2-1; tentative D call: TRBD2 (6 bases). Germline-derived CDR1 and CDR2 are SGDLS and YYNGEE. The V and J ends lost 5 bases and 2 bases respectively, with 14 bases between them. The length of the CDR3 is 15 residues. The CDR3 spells CASSEGLFAYNEQFF. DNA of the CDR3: TGTGCCAGCAGTGAGGGACTTTTTGCCTACAATGAGCAGTTCTTC.

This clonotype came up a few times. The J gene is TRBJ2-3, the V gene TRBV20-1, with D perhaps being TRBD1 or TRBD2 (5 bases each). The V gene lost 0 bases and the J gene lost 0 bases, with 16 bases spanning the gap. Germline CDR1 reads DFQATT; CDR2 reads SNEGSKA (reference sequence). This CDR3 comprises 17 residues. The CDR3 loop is CSARDRVRGSSTDTQYF. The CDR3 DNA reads TGCAGTGCTAGAGATCGGGTCCGGGGCTCCAGCACAGATACGCAGTATTTT.

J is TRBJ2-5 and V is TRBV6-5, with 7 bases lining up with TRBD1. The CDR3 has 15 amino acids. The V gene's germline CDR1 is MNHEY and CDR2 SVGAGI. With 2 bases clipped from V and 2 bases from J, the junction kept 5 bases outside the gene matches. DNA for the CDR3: TGTGCCAGCAGTTACGAAGGACAGGATCAAGAGACCCAGTACTTC. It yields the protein CASSYEGQDQETQYF.

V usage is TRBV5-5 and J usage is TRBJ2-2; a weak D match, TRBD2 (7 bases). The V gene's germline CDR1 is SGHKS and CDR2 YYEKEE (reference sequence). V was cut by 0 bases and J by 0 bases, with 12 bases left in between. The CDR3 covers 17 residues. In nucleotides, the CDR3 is TGTGCCAGCAGCTTGGCGGCGGGGGCCACGAACACCGGGGAGCTGTTTTTT. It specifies CASSLAAGATNTGELFF.

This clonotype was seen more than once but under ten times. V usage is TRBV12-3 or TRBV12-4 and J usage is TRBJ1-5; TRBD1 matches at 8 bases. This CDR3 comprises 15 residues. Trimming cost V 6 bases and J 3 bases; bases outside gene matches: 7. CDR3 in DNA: TGTGCCAGCAGGACGACAGGGGCCCCCAATCAGCCCCAGCATTTT. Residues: CASRTTGAPNQPQHF.

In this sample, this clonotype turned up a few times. CDR3 in amino acids: CASSARPYGANVLTF. The CDR3 nucleotides read TGTGCCAGCAGCGCCCGACCGTATGGGGCCAACGTCCTGACTTTC. The J gene is TRBJ2-6, the V gene TRBV12-3 or TRBV12-4; D is undetermined. The CDR3 is made up of 15 amino acids. Trimming stripped 6 bases from V and 3 bases from J, with 12 bases between.

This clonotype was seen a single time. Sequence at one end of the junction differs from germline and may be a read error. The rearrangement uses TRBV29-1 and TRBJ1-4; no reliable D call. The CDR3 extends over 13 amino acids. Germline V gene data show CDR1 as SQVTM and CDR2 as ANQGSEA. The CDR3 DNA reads TGCAGCGTACGGGCTTGGGCTAATGGAAAACTGTTTTTT. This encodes CSVRAWANGKLFF.

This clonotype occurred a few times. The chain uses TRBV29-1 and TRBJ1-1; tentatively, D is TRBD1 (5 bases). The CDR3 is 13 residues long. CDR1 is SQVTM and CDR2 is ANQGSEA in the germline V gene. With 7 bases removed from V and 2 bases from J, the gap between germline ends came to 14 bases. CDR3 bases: TGCAGCGCTACCGCACAGGAAAACACTGAAGCTTTCTTT. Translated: CSATAQENTEAFF.

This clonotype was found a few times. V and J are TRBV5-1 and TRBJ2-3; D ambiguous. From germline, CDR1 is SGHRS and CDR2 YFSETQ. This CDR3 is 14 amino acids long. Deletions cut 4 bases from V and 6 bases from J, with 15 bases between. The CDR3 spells CASSPTTLGDTQYF. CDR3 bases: TGCGCCAGCAGCCCCACCACGCTAGGGGATACGCAGTATTTT. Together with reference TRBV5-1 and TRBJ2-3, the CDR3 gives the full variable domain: KAGVTQTPRYLIKTRGQQVTLSCSPISGHRSVSWYQQTPGQGLQFLFEYFSETQRNKGNFPGRFSGRQFSNSRSEMNVSTLELGDSALYLCASSPTTLGDTQYFGPGTRLTVL.

CDR3: CASSGFQGNAFF. The CDR3 DNA reads TGTGCCAGCAGCGGATTTCAAGGGAACGCTTTCTTT. This chain connects TRBV9 to TRBJ1-1; no clear D. The CDR3 totals 12 residues. V was trimmed by 3 bases and J by 11 bases, leaving 14 bases between them. CDR1 is SGDLS and CDR2 is YYNGEE in the germline V gene.

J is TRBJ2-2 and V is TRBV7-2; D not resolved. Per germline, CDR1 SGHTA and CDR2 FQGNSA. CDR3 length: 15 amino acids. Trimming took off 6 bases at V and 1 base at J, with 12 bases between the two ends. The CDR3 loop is CASREAYGNTGELFF. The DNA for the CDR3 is TGTGCCAGCAGAGAGGCGTACGGGAACACCGGGGAGCTGTTTTTT.

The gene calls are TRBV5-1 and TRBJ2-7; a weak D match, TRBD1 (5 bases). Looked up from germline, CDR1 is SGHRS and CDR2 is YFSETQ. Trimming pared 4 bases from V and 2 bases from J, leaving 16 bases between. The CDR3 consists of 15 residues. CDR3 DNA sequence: TGCGCCAGCAGCCGTGACAGTTATGGCACCTACGAGCAGTACTTC. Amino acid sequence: CASSRDSYGTYEQYF.

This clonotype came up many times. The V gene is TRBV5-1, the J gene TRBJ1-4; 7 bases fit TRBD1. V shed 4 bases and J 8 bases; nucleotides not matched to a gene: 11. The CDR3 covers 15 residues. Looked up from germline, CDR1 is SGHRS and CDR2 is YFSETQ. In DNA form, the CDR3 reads TGCGCCAGCAGCCCGCTGACAGGGATTGAGGAAAAACTGTTTTTT. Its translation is CASSPLTGIEEKLFF.

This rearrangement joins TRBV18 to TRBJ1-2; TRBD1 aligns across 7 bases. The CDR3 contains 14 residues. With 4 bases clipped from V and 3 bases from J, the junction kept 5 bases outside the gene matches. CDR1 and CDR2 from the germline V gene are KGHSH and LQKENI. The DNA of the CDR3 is TGTGCCAGCTCACAAGGACAGGCGGACTATGGCTACACCTTC. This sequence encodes CASSQGQADYGYTF.

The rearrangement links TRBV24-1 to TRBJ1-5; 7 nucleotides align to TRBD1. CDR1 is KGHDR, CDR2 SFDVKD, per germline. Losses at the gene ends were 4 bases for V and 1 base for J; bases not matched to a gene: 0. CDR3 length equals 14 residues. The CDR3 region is CATSEQGSNQPQHF. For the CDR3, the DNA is TGTGCCACCAGTGAACAGGGGAGCAATCAGCCCCAGCATTTT.

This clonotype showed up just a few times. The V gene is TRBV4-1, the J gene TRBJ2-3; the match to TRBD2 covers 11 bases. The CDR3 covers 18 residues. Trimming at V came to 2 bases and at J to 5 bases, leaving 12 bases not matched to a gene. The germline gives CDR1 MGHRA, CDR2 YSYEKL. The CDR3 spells CASSQNYIAGGPGDTQYF. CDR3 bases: TGCGCCAGCAGCCAAAACTATATAGCGGGGGGGCCAGGAGATACGCAGTATTTT.

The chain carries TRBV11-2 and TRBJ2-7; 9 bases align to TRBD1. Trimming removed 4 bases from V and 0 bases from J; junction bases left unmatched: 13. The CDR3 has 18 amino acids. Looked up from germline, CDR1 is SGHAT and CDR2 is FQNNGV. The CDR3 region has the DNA TGTGCCAGCAGCTCGACCCCCCCCGGGACAGGGAACTCCTACGAGCAGTACTTC. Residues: CASSSTPPGTGNSYEQYF.

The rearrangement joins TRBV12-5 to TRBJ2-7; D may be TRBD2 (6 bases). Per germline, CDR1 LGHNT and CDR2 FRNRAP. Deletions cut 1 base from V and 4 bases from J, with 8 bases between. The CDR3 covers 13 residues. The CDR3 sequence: CASGLGGDYEQYF. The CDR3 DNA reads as TGTGCTAGTGGTTTGGGGGGGGATTACGAGCAGTACTTC.

CDR3 DNA sequence: TGTGCCACCAGCAGAGTTCCTCAGGGGGAAGAGACCCAGTACTTC. This encodes CATSRVPQGEETQYF. The chain uses TRBV15 and TRBJ2-5, with 7 bases matching TRBD1. Germline CDR1 is LNHNV and CDR2 is YYDKDF (reference sequence). Trimming cost V 1 base and J 3 bases; bases outside gene matches: 5. CDR3 length: 15 amino acids.

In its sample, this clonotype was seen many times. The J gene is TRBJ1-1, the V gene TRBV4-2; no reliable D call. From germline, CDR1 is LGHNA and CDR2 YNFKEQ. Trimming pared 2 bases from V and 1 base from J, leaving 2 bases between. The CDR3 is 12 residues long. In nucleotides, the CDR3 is TGTGCCAGCAGCCAAAGGAACACTGAAGCTTTCTTT. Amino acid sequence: CASSQRNTEAFF.

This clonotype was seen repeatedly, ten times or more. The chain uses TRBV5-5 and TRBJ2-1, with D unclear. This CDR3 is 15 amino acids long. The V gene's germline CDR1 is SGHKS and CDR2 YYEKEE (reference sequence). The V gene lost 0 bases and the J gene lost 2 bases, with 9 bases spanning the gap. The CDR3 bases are TGTGCCAGCAGCTTGGAAGGGTGGACCTACAATGAGCAGTTCTTC. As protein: CASSLEGWTYNEQFF.

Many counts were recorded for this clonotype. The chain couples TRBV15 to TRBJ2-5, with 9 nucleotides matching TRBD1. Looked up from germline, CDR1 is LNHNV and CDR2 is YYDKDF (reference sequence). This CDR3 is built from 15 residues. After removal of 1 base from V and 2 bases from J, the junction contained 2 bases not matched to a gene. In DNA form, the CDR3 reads TGTGCCACCAGCAGAGGAGGGACAGGGCAAGAGACCCAGTACTTC. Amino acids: CATSRGGTGQETQYF.